This T cell receptor (beta chain) was profiled in a study of early T cells in non-severe SARS-CoV-2 infection. TCRdb analysed the 5' RACE reads with MiXCR anew, one entry per CDR3 protein. This repertoire shows 20,000 to 30,000 distinct CDR3 sequences, about 4.5% found once; its top ten account for 15% to 18%. This clonotype was picked up many times. Input material: whole blood. The clonotype originates from an adult who was a healthcare worker with PCR-confirmed SARS-CoV-2 infection or an uninfected control (not recorded which).

The CDR3 DNA follows: TGTGCCAGCAGCCCCGACAGCCTAAATCAGCCCCAGCATTTT. Its translation: CASSPDSLNQPQHF. V is TRBV6-2 or TRBV6-3 and J is TRBJ1-5; perhaps TRBD1 as D (5 bases). The V end was cut by 6 bases, the J end by 4 bases, with 13 bases between. The CDR3 loop spans 14 amino acids. Germline V CDR1 and CDR2: MNHEY, SVGEGT.